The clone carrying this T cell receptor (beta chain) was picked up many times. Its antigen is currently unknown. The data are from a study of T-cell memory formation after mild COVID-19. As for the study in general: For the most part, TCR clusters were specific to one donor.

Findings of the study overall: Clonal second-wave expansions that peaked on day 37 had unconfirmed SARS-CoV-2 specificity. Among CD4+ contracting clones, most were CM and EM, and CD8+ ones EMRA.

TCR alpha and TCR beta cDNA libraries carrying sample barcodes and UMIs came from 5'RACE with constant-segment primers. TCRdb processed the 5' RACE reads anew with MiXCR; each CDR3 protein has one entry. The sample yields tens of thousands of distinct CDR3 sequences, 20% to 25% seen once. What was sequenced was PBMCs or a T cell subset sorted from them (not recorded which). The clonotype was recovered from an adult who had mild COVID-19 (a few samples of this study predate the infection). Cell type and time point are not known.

Written as DNA, the CDR3 is TGTGCCAGCAGCTTAGCGGAGGGCGGTCCAACCTACGAGCAGTACTTC. Its translation: CASSLAEGGPTYEQYF. This chain links TRBV7-8 with TRBJ2-7; perhaps TRBD2 as D (6 bases). Trimming pared 0 bases from V and 2 bases from J, leaving 14 bases between. The CDR3 sequence is 16 residues long. CDR1 and CDR2 from the germline V gene are SGHVS and FQNEAQ.